Below, 23 T cell receptor beta chains from the same sample are listed, as sequenced in a study of CD8 T cells in ankylosing spondylitis. Study results and caveats: Characteristic of ankylosing spondylitis blood, it appeared, was a TCR beta motif comprising roughly 8 highly homologous variants.

The antigens these receptors bind are not known. One entry per CDR3 protein, called by TCRdb with MiXCR from the 5' RACE reads. This sample has 200,000 to 250,000 distinct CDR3 sequences, with approximately 20% found just once. Sample: blood, either unsorted or a sorted T cell fraction (not recorded which). The receptors were gathered from a male donor with ankylosing spondylitis.

This clonotype appeared a single time. V usage is TRBV20-1 and J usage is TRBJ1-1; TRBD1 aligns across 7 bases. Germline CDR1 is DFQATT and CDR2 is SNEGSKA (reference sequence). The CDR3 is 15 amino acids. Trimming cost V 6 bases and J 1 base; bases outside gene matches: 11. The DNA of the CDR3 is TGCAGTGCAACCATCCGGGACAGAGAGAACACTGAAGCTTTCTTT. Translated: CSATIRDRENTEAFF.

This sequence joins TRBV5-5 and TRBJ1-1; D remains unclear. Between the trimmed V and J ends, which lost 2 bases and 2 bases, there was a span of 10 bases. This CDR3 contains 14 residues. CDR1 is SGHKS and CDR2 is YYEKEE in the germline V gene (reference sequence). The CDR3 protein is CASSFGPPNTEAFF. For the CDR3, the DNA is TGTGCCAGCAGCTTCGGACCCCCCAACACTGAAGCTTTCTTT.

This clonotype was observed a handful of times. The chain is built from TRBV29-1 and TRBJ2-5, with D perhaps matching TRBD1 (6 bases). This CDR3 has 12 residues. In germline, CDR1 is SQVTM, CDR2 ANQGSEA. The germline V and J ends were trimmed by 3 bases and 3 bases, with 8 bases remaining between them. The CDR3 DNA sequence: TGCAGCGTTGACAGGGGAGAAGAGACCCAGTACTTC. Translating it yields CSVDRGEETQYF.

V gene TRBV7-8 combines with J gene TRBJ2-3; D remains unclear. The germline V gene encodes CDR1 SGHVS and CDR2 FQNEAQ. The CDR3 contains 15 residues. V was shortened by 0 bases and J by 2 bases, with 9 bases between the two germline ends. The CDR3 protein is CASSLARYDTDTQYF. CDR3 DNA: TGTGCCAGCAGCTTAGCCCGGTACGACACAGATACGCAGTATTTT.

This clonotype appeared a few times. The chain has TRBV2 and TRBJ2-1; D remains ambiguous. Germline CDR1 SNHLY, CDR2 FYNNEI. Trimming removed 3 bases from V and 2 bases from J, with 8 bases in between. This CDR3 has 14 residues. CDR3 in amino acids: CASSEGGTYNEQFF. The CDR3 nucleotides read TGTGCCAGCAGTGAGGGCGGAACCTACAATGAGCAGTTCTTC. Full variable domain (rest looked up from reference TRBV2 and TRBJ2-1): EPEVTQTPSHQVTQMGQEVILRCVPISNHLYFYWYRQILGQKVEFLVSFYNNEISEKSEIFDDQFSVERPDGSNFTLKIRSTKLEDSAMYFCASSEGGTYNEQFFGPGTRLTVL.

The DNA for the CDR3 is TGTGCCAGCTCACCTCCCAGCAACGAGCAGTTCTTC. This gives the protein CASSPPSNEQFF. The V gene is TRBV18, the J gene TRBJ2-1; D gene uncertain. Looked up from germline, CDR1 is KGHSH and CDR2 is LQKENI. V dropped 3 bases and J dropped 10 bases, with 10 bases sitting between them. The CDR3 has 12 residues.

This clonotype has more than one count but fewer than ten. V and J are TRBV4-2 and TRBJ2-1; TRBD2 might be the D (6 bases). V was shortened by 3 bases and J by 2 bases, with 17 bases between the two germline ends. The germline gives CDR1 LGHNA, CDR2 YNFKEQ. The CDR3 contains 17 residues. The CDR3 sequence is CASSQEVGTAPYNEQFF. CDR3 in DNA: TGTGCCAGCAGCCAGGAGGTGGGGACTGCCCCCTACAATGAGCAGTTCTTC.

The chain links TRBV19 to TRBJ2-7; 9 bases map to TRBD1. The germline gives CDR1 LNHDA, CDR2 SQIVND (reference sequence). Trimming took 6 bases from V and 4 from J; bases not matched to a gene: 13. CDR3 length equals 16 residues. The CDR3 sequence: CASSPTPGQGFYEQYF. The CDR3 DNA reads as TGTGCCAGTAGCCCAACCCCGGGACAGGGCTTTTACGAGCAGTACTTC.

The chain employs TRBV18 and TRBJ1-5; D is ambiguous. Germline-derived CDR1 and CDR2 are KGHSH and LQKENI. V was clipped by 4 bases and J by 6 bases, with 22 bases between them. The length of the CDR3 is 17 residues. In DNA form, the CDR3 reads TGTGCCAGCTCACTGGCCGTACCTCCTACTGAAAGTCAGCCCCAGCATTTT. This translates into CASSLAVPPTESQPQHF.

This clonotype occurred a few times. This chain joins TRBV29-1 and TRBJ2-5, with D perhaps TRBD2 (5 bases). The CDR3 length is 11 residues. Germline CDR1 and CDR2: SQVTM and ANQGSEA. The CDR3 loop is CSLGEGPTQYF. The CDR3 bases are TGCTCCCTGGGAGAGGGTCCCACCCAGTACTTC. Filled out from reference TRBV29-1 and TRBJ2-5, the complete variable domain reads SAVISQKPSRDICQRGTSLTIQCQVDSQVTMMFWYRQQPGQSLTLIATANQGSEATYESGFVIDKFPISRPNLTFSTLTVSNMSPEDSSIYLCSLGEGPTQYFGPGTRLLVL.

This rearrangement joins TRBV28 to TRBJ2-5, with D maybe TRBD2 (5 bases). Germline CDR1 is MDHEN and CDR2 is SYDVKM. The CDR3 length is 16 residues. V was pared by 1 base and J by 5 bases, with 17 bases between. The CDR3 coding sequence is TGTGCCAGCAGTTTATCTTCTTCCTCCGGGATGGAGACCCAGTACTTC. This encodes CASSLSSSSGMETQYF.

The chain has TRBV7-8 and TRBJ1-5; D perhaps matches TRBD1 (5 bases). V gave up 1 base and J gave up 4 bases, with 26 bases separating them. CDR1 and CDR2 from the germline V gene are SGHVS and FQNEAQ. There are 20 residues in the CDR3. The CDR3 DNA sequence: TGTGCCAGCAGCTTAGGGAGCAGGGAGGCTAGCTTTTTAACTAATCAGCCCCAGCATTTT. Protein product: CASSLGSREASFLTNQPQHF.

This clonotype was seen a few times. This chain uses TRBV6-1 with TRBJ2-7; 9 bases are a match to TRBD1. Germline V gene lookup returns CDR1 MNHNS and CDR2 SASEGT. V was clipped by 9 bases and J by 3 bases; unmatched bases: 9. This CDR3 is built from 14 residues. CDR3 in DNA: TGTGCCAGTATACCGGGGACAGGGTACTACGAGCAGTACTTC. The encoded protein is CASIPGTGYYEQYF.

The genes are TRBV29-1 and TRBJ1-2; unclear D gene. The CDR3 is 13 amino acids. CDR1 is SQVTM and CDR2 is ANQGSEA in the germline V gene. The V and J ends lost 3 bases and 3 bases respectively, with 11 bases between them. The DNA of the CDR3 is TGCAGCGTTGATGAGGGCGACGACTATGGCTACACCTTC. Amino acids: CSVDEGDDYGYTF.

This clonotype showed up many times. The rearrangement links TRBV12-3 or TRBV12-4 to TRBJ2-7; 11 bases align to TRBD2. This CDR3 has 16 residues. Trimming took 6 bases from V and 4 from J; bases not matched to a gene: 11. CDR3 in DNA: TGTGCCAGCAGCTCCGGACTAGCGGGCAGAACTTACGAGCAGTACTTC. Translation: CASSSGLAGRTYEQYF.

In this sample, this clonotype turned up a few times. CDR3 loop: CASSPGQISNQPQHF. The CDR3 nucleotides read TGTGCCAGCAGCCCTGGACAGATTAGCAATCAGCCCCAGCATTTT. The chain employs TRBV5-5 and TRBJ1-5; tentatively, D is TRBD1 (6 bases). The CDR3 sequence is 15 residues long. The germline CDR1 and CDR2 sequences are SGHKS and YYEKEE (reference sequence). The ends were cut back, 4 bases at V and 0 bases at J, with 11 bases in the middle.

This clonotype was seen only a few times. The V gene is TRBV6-5, the J gene TRBJ2-2; 8 bases are a match to TRBD1. This CDR3 contains 16 residues. After removal of 2 bases from V and 8 bases from J, the junction contained 10 bases not matched to a gene. Germline V gives CDR1 MNHEY, CDR2 SVGAGI. CDR3 sequence: CASSYGAGGVWGELFF. CDR3 DNA sequence: TGTGCCAGCAGTTACGGGGCAGGGGGCGTTTGGGGGGAGCTGTTTTTT.

This clonotype was seen only once. The rearrangement uses TRBV5-5 and TRBJ2-7; a possible D gene is TRBD1 (6 bases). The CDR3 is made up of 15 amino acids. Germline V gene data show CDR1 as SGHKS and CDR2 as YYEKEE (reference sequence). Trimming left V 4 bases short and J 2 bases short, with 16 bases between. In nucleotides, the CDR3 is TGTGCCAGCAGCGCAGGGGTCCCGGGGACCTACGAGCAGTACTTC. This gives the protein CASSAGVPGTYEQYF.

The chain couples TRBV12-3 or TRBV12-4 to TRBJ1-1; TRBD1 is a possible D gene (6 bases). The CDR3 spans 14 residues. Trimming removed 5 bases from V and 1 base from J, with 11 bases in between. CDR3 loop: CASSDIGGNTEAFF. In DNA, the CDR3 is TGTGCCAGCAGTGATATAGGGGGGAACACTGAAGCTTTCTTT.

This clonotype showed up just a few times. The gene calls are TRBV11-2 and TRBJ1-1; TRBD1 aligns across 9 bases. The CDR3 is 17 amino acids. Germline values: CDR1 SGHAT, CDR2 FQNNGV. The J segment lost 1 base and the V segment lost 5 bases, leaving 11 bases of the junction unmatched. The CDR3 loop is CASSEAPGTGTNTEAFF. In DNA form, the CDR3 reads TGTGCCAGCAGCGAGGCACCCGGGACAGGGACGAACACTGAAGCTTTCTTT.

This CDR3 is CASSATGIGNEQFF. CDR3 coding DNA: TGTGCCAGCAGTGCCACAGGGATTGGGAATGAGCAGTTCTTC. V usage is TRBV25-1 and J usage is TRBJ2-1; D might be TRBD1 (6 bases). The CDR3 is 14 residues long. The V gene lost 4 bases and the J gene lost 7 bases, with 14 bases spanning the gap. The germline CDR1 and CDR2 sequences are MGHDK and SYGVNS.

The J gene is TRBJ2-1, the V gene TRBV7-9; D perhaps matches TRBD1 (5 bases). V lost 4 bases to trimming and J lost 2 bases, with 15 bases between them. Germline values: CDR1 SEHNR, CDR2 FQNEAQ (reference sequence). CDR3 length: 16 residues. CDR3 bases: TGTGCCAGCAGCTCAAAGGGGTCCGGCACCTACAATGAGCAGTTCTTC. Protein product: CASSSKGSGTYNEQFF.

This rearrangement joins TRBV10-2 to TRBJ1-1, with unresolved D. V shed 2 bases and J shed 6 bases, with 13 bases lying between them. The germline gives CDR1 WSHSY, CDR2 SAAADI. CDR3 length equals 14 residues. The CDR3 nucleotides read TGCGCCAGCAGTGAGGGTACTCGGGCGGCTGAAGCTTTCTTT. Residues: CASSEGTRAAEAFF.